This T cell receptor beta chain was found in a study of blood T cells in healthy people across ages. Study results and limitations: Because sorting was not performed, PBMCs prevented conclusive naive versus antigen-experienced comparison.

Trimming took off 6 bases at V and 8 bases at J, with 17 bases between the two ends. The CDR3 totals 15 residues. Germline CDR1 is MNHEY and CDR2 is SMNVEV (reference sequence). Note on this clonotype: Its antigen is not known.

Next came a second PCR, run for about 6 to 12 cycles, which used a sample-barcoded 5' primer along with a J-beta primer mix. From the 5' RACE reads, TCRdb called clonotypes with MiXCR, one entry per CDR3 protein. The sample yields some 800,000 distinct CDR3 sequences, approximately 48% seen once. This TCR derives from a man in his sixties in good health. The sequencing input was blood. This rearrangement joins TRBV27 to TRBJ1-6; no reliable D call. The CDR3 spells CASRPTKSNHSPLHF. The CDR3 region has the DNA TGTGCCAGCAGACCGACAAAAAGCAATCATTCACCCCTCCACTTT.